One and the same sample provided the 5 T cell receptor beta chains below, sequenced in a study of cytomegalovirus exposure and HLA in healthy donors. PCR involved 60 Vbeta and 13 Jbeta primers. The assay was immunoSEQ multiplex PCR, and TCRdb's table has in-frame clones only and misses some. The sample records just over 150,000 clones, about 88% being singletons. Sequenced material: PBMCs. These TCRs come from a woman aged 18-29 years in good health and CMV-seronegative.

The chain uses TRBV28 and TRBJ1-2; 8 nucleotides align to TRBD1. CDR1 is MDHEN, CDR2 SYDVKM, per germline. The CDR3 has 16 amino acids. The V and J ends lost 5 bases and 3 bases, in that order; junction bases with no gene match: 11. The CDR3 sequence: CASSDPGGAGDYGYTF. The CDR3 DNA sequence: TGTGCCAGCAGTGACCCAGGGGGCGCGGGCGACTATGGCTACACCTTC.

This chain joins TRBV7-9 and TRBJ2-3; a possible D gene is TRBD2 (6 bases). Germline CDR1 is SEHNR and CDR2 is FQNEAQ (reference sequence). V dropped 5 bases and J dropped 10 bases, with 13 bases sitting between them. This CDR3 has 12 residues. Here the CDR3 reads CASSPGVLPQYF. The CDR3 nucleotides read TGTGCCAGCAGCCCGGGGGTGTTGCCGCAGTATTTT.

Notes on this clone: One end of the junction does not line up with germline, which may come from a read error. This sequence joins TRBV7-9 and TRBJ2-7; perhaps TRBD2 as D (5 bases). Germline CDR1 and CDR2: SEHNR and FQNEAQ (reference sequence). This CDR3 region has 15 residues. The CDR3 nucleotides are TGTTCCAGCAGCTTAGCCGGAGGAGACGGCTACGAGCAGTACTTC. It encodes CSSSLAGGDGYEQYF.

This clone was found a few times. This rearrangement joins TRBV28 to TRBJ2-7, with a possible D match to TRBD1 (6 bases). CDR1 and CDR2 (germline): MDHEN, SYDVKM. This CDR3 has 15 residues. Deletions cut 7 bases from V and 7 bases from J, with 23 bases between. The CDR3 region has the DNA TGTGCCAGCAAACGGGGCGGACAGACCACTGGTGAGCAGTACTTC. Translating gives CASKRGGQTTGEQYF.

The chain couples TRBV5-1 to TRBJ2-1, with TRBD2 as a possible D gene (5 bases). Germline lookup yields CDR1 SGHRS and CDR2 YFSETQ. Trimming stripped 0 bases from V and 7 bases from J, with 8 bases between. The CDR3 runs 13 residues. CDR3 DNA sequence: TGCGCCAGCAGCTTGGATCCGGGGAATGAGCAGTTCTTC. Protein: CASSLDPGNEQFF.